The clone carrying this T cell receptor (beta chain) has just one count. Its antigen remains unidentified. The data derive from a study of long-term antiretroviral therapy in people with HIV. Study outcomes and limitations: Diversity rose after ART but stayed below transplant donor controls.

This was the immunoSEQ v3.0 assay at survey level. Samples were sequenced targeting roughly 40,000-50,000 T-cell genomes each. TCRdb's table, derived via immunoSEQ multiplex PCR, lists solely in-frame clones and lacks some. The table includes 20,000 to 25,000 clones, about 89% detected once. The germline V gene encodes CDR1 SGDLS and CDR2 YYNGEE. V lost 0 bases and J lost 0, with 7 bases in between. The CDR3 is 15 residues long. The content of samples before DNA extraction was about 0.9-11 million cryopreserved PBMC. The sequencing used unsorted PBMCs, collected 2.6 years after starting antiretroviral therapy. This sequence joins TRBV9 and TRBJ2-1; D is ambiguous. This clonotype was sampled from a woman between 50 and 59 years old with HIV. The CDR3 nucleotides read TGTGCCAGCAGCGTAGCCTATAGCTCCTACAATGAGCAGTTCTTC. Protein product: CASSVAYSSYNEQFF.